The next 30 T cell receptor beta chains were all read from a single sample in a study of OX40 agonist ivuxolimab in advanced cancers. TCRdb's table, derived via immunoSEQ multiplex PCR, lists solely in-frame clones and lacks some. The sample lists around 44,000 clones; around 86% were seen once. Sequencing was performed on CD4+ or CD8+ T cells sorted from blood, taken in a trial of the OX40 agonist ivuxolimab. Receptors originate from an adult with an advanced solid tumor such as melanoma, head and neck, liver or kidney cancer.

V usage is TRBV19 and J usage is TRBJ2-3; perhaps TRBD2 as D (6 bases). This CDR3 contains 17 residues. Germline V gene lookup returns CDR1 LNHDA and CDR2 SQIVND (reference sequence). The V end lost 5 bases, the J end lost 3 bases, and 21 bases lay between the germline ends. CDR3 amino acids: CASSGVGTSMGTDTQYF. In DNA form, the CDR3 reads TGTGCCAGTAGTGGGGTCGGTACTAGCATGGGGACAGATACGCAGTATTTT. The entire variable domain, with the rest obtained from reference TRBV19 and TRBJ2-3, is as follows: DGGITQSPKYLFRKEGQNVTLSCEQNLNHDAMYWYRQDPGQGLRLIYYSQIVNDFQKGDIAEGYSVSREKKESFPLTVTSAQKNPTAFYLCASSGVGTSMGTDTQYFGPGTRLTVL.

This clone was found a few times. CDR3: CASSYRRTGVEEKLFF. DNA for the CDR3: TGTGCCAGCAGCTATCGAAGGACAGGGGTAGAAGAAAAACTGTTTTTT. The V call is TRBV7-8, the J call TRBJ1-4; 9 bases line up with TRBD1. The CDR3 has 16 amino acids. V was clipped by 4 bases and J by 8 bases; unmatched bases: 11. Germline lookup yields CDR1 SGHVS and CDR2 FQNEAQ.

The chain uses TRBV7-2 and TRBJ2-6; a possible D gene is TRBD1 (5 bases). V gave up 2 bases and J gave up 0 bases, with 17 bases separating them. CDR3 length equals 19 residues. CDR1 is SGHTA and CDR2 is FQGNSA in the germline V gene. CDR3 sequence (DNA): TGTGCCAGCAGCTTACCGCGGACAACATTCCACTCTGGGGCCAACGTCCTGACTTTC. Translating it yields CASSLPRTTFHSGANVLTF.

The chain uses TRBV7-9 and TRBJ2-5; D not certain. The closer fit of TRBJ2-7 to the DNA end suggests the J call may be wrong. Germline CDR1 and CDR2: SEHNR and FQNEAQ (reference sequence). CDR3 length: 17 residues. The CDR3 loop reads CASSLPMGLDKRSEQYF. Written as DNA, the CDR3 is TGTGCCAGCAGCTTACCCATGGGTCTCGATAAAAGATCCGAGCAGTACTTC.

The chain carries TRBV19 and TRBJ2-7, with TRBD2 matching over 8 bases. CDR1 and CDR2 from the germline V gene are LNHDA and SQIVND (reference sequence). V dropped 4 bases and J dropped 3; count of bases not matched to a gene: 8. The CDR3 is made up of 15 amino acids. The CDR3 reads CASSRSGGNFYEQYF. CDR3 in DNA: TGTGCCAGTAGTAGGAGCGGGGGTAACTTCTACGAGCAGTACTTC.

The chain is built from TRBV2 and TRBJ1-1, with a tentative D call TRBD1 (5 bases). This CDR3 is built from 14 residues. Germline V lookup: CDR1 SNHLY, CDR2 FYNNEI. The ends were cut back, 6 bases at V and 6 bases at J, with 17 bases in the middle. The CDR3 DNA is TGTGCCAGCAGGGCCGACAGTCAAATCTCTGAAGCTTTCTTT. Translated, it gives CASRADSQISEAFF.

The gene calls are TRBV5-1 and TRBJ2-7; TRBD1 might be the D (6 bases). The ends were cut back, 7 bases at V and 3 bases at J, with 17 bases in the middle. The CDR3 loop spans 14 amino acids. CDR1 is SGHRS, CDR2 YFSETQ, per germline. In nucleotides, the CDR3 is TGCGCCAGCGGCCCTACTGACAGGAACTACGAGCAGTACTTC. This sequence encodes CASGPTDRNYEQYF.

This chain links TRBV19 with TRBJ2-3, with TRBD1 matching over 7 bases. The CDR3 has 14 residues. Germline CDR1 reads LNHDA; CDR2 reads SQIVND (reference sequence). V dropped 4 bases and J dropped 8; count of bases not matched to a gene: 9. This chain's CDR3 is CASSTPSRGLTQYF. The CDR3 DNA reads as TGTGCCAGTAGTACCCCGTCGAGGGGGCTTACGCAGTATTTT. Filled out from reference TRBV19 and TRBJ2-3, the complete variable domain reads DGGITQSPKYLFRKEGQNVTLSCEQNLNHDAMYWYRQDPGQGLRLIYYSQIVNDFQKGDIAEGYSVSREKKESFPLTVTSAQKNPTAFYLCASSTPSRGLTQYFGPGTRLTVL.

CDR3 loop: CASSYSLAGNEQFF. The CDR3 nucleotides are TGTGCCAGCAGTTACAGTTTAGCGGGAAATGAGCAGTTCTTC. This chain connects TRBV6-5 to TRBJ2-1; 8 bases fit TRBD2. The CDR3 length is 14 residues. V lost 2 bases, J lost 7 bases, and 4 bases stayed unmatched. Germline-derived CDR1 and CDR2 are MNHEY and SVGAGI.

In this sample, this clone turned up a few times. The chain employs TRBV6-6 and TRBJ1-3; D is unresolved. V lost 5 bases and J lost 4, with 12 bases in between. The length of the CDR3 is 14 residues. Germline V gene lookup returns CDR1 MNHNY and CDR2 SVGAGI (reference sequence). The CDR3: CASSRPADGNTIYF. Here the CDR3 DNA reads TGTGCCAGCAGTCGACCGGCAGACGGAAACACCATATATTTT.

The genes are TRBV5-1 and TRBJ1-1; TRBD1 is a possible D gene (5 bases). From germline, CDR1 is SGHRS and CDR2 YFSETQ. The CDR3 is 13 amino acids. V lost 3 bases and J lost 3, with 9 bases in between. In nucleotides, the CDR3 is TGCGCCAGCAGCTCCGACAGAGACACTGAAGCTTTCTTT. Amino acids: CASSSDRDTEAFF.

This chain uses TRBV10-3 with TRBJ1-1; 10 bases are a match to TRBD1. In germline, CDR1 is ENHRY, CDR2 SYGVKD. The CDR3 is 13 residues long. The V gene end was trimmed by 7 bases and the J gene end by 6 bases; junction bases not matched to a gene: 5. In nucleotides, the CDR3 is TGTGCCATCAACCGGGACAGGGGTTCTGAAGCTTTCTTT. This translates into CAINRDRGSEAFF.

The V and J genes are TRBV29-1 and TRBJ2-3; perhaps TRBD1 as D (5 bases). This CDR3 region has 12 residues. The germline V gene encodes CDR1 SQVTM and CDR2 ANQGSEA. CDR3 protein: CAKGDSTDTQYF. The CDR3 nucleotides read TGCGCCAAAGGGGATAGCACAGATACGCAGTATTTT.

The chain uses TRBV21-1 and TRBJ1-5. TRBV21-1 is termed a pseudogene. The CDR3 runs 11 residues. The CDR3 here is CASSKVQPQHF. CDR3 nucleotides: TGTGCCAGCAGCAAGGTTCAGCCCCAGCATTTT.

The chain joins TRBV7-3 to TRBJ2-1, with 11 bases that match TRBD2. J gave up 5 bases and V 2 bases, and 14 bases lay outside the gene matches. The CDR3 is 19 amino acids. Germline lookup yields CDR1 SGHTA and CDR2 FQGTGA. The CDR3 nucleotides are TGTGCCAGCAGCTTACCCCTCAGGAATAGCGGGGGGGCAAACAATGAGCAGTTCTTC. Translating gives CASSLPLRNSGGANNEQFF.

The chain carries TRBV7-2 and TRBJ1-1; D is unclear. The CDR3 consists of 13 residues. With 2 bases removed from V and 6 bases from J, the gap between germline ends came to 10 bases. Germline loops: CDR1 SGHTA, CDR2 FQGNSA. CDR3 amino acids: CASSLSRQAEAFF. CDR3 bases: TGTGCCAGCAGCTTATCAAGACAAGCTGAAGCTTTCTTT.

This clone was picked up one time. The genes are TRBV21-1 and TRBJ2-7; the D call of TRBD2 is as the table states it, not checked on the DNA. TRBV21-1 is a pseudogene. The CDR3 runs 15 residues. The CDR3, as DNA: TGTGCCAGCAGTGGGGGGGGTAGCGCCTCCTACGAGCAGTACTTC. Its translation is CASSGGGSASYEQYF.

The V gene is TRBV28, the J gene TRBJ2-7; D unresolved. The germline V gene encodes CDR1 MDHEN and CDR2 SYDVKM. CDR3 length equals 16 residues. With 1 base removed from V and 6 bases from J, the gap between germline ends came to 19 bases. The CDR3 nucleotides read TGTGCCAGCAGTTTATTAGGGCGGACCGCTTCCGGCGAGCAGTACTTC. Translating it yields CASSLLGRTASGEQYF.

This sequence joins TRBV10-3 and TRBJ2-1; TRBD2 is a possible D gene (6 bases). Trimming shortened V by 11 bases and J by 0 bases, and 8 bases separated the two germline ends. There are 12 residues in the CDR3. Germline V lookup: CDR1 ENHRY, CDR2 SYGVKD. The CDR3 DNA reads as TGTGCCGTTAGCGGCTCCTACAATGAGCAGTTCTTC. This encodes CAVSGSYNEQFF.

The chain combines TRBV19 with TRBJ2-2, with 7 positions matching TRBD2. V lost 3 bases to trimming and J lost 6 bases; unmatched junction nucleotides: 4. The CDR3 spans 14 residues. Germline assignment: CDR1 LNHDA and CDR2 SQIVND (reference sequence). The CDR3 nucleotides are TGTGCCAGTAGTATCCGACTAGCTTCCGGGGAGCTGTTTTTT. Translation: CASSIRLASGELFF.

Here the CDR3 reads CASSERSTGSTEAFF. The CDR3, as DNA: TGTGCCAGCAGTGAAAGGTCTACAGGTTCCACTGAAGCTTTCTTT. V is TRBV2 and J is TRBJ1-1; D is possibly TRBD1 (5 bases). The CDR3 has 15 amino acids. Trimming took 2 bases from V and 4 from J, leaving 14 bases between them. Germline V gives CDR1 SNHLY, CDR2 FYNNEI.

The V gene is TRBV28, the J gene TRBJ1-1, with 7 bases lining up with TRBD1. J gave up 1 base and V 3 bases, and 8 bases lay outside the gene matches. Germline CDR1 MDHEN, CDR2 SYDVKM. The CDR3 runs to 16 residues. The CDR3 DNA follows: TGTGCCAGCAGTTTTGGAGACAGGGACCAGAACACTGAAGCTTTCTTT. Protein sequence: CASSFGDRDQNTEAFF.

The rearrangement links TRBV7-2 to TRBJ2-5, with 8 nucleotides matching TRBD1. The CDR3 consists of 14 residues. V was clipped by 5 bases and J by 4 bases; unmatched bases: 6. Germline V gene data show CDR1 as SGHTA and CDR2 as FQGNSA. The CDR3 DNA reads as TGTGCCAGCAGCCCCGGACAGGGTAGAGAGACCCAGTACTTC. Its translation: CASSPGQGRETQYF. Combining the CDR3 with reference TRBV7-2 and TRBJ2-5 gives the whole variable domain GAGVSQSPSNKVTEKGKDVELRCDPISGHTALYWYRQSLGQGLEFLIYFQGNSAPDKSGLPSDRFSAERTGGSVSTLTIQRTQQEDSAVYLCASSPGQGRETQYFGPGTRLLVL.

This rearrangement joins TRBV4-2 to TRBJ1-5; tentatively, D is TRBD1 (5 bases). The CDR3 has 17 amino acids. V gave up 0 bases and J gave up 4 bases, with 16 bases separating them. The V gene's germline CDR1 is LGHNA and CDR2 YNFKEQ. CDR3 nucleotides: TGTGCCAGCAGCCAAGATCTCGGAGGGACGGCGAATCAGCCCCAGCATTTT. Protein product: CASSQDLGGTANQPQHF.

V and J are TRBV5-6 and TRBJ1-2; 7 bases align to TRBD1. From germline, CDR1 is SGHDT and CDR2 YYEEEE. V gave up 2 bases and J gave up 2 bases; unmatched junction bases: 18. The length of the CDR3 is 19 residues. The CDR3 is CASSFYRGLLLDTNYGYTF. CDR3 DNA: TGTGCCAGCAGCTTTTACAGGGGTTTACTTTTGGACACAAACTATGGCTACACCTTC.

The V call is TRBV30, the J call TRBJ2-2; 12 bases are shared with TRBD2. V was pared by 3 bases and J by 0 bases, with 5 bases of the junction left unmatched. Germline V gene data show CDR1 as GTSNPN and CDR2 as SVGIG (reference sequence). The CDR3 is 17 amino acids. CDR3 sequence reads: CAWSRGLAGPNTGELFF. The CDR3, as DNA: TGTGCCTGGAGCCGAGGACTAGCGGGACCGAACACCGGGGAGCTGTTTTTT.

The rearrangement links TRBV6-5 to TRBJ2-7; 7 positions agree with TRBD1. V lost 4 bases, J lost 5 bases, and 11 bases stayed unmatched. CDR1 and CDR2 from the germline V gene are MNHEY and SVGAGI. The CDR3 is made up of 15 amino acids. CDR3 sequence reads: CASSSLTGRLHEQYF. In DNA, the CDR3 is TGTGCCAGCAGTTCCTTGACAGGGCGACTCCACGAGCAGTACTTC.

CDR3 protein: CASSYPGRNTGELFF. The DNA of the CDR3 is TGTGCCAGCAGCTACCCCGGGAGGAACACCGGGGAGCTGTTTTTT. The chain is built from TRBV5-4 and TRBJ2-2, with D possibly being TRBD2 (6 bases). The CDR3 loop spans 15 amino acids. The V end was cut by 3 bases, the J end by 1 base, with 10 bases between. From germline, CDR1 is SGHNT and CDR2 YYREEE (reference sequence). Variable domain in full (rest from reference TRBV5-4 and TRBJ2-2): ETGVTQSPTHLIKTRGQQVTLRCSSQSGHNTVSWYQQALGQGPQFIFQYYREEENGRGNFPPRFSGLQFPNYSSELNVNALELDDSALYLCASSYPGRNTGELFFGEGSRLTVL.

This CDR3 is CASSLLTRTQYF. Here the CDR3 DNA reads TGTGCCAGCAGCTTATTAACGCGCACCCAGTACTTC. The gene calls are TRBV7-8 and TRBJ2-5, with D unclear. This CDR3 region has 12 residues. Trimming removed 2 bases from V and 8 bases from J, with 9 bases in between. Germline values: CDR1 SGHVS, CDR2 FQNEAQ. Using reference TRBV7-8 and TRBJ2-5 for the parts outside the CDR3, the full variable domain is GAGVSQSPRYKVAKRGQDVALRCDPISGHVSLFWYQQALGQGPEFLTYFQNEAQLDKSGLPSDRFFAERPEGSVSTLKIQRTQQEDSAVYLCASSLLTRTQYFGPGTRLLVL.

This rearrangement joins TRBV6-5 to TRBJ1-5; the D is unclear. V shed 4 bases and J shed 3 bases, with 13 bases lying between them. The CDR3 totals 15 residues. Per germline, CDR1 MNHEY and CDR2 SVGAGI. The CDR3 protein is CASSSDGLLNQPQHF. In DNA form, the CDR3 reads TGTGCCAGCAGTTCCGACGGATTACTCAATCAGCCCCAGCATTTT.